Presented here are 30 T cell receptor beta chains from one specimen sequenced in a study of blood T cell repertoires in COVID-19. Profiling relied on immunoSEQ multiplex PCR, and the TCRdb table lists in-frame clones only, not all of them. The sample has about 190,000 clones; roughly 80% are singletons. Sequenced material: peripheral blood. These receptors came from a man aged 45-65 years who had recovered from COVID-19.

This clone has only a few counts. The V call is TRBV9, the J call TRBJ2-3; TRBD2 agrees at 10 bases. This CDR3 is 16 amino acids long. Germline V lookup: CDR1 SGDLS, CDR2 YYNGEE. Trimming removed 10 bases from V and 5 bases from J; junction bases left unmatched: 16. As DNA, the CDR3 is TGTGCCCCAAGGCCCGGGACTAGCGTATGGGTAGATACGCAGTATTTT. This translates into CAPRPGTSVWVDTQYF.

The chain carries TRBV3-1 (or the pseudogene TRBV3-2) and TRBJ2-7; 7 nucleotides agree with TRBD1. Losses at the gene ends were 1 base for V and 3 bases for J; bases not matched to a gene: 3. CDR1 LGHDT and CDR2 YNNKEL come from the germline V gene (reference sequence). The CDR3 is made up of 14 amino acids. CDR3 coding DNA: TGTGCCAGCAGCCAAGGGGACAGCCGCTACGAGCAGTACTTC. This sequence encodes CASSQGDSRYEQYF.

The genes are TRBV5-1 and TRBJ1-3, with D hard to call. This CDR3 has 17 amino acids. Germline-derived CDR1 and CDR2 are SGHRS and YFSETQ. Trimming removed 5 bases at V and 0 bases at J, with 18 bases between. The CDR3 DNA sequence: TGCGCCAGCAGGCGTGACTCCGGTAGTAACTCTGGAAACACCATATATTTT. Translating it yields CASRRDSGSNSGNTIYF.

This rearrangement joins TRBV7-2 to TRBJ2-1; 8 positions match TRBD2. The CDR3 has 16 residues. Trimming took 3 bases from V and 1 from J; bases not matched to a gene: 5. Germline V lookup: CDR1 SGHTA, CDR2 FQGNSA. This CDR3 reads CASSFSIAGSYNEQFF. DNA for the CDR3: TGTGCCAGCAGCTTCTCTATAGCGGGGTCCTACAATGAGCAGTTCTTC.

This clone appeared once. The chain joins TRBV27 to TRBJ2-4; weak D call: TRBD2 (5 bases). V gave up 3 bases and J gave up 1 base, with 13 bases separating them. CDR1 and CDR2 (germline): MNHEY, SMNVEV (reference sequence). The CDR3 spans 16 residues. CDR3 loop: CASSFDVGVAKNIQYF. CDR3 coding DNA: TGTGCCAGCAGTTTTGACGTCGGGGTGGCCAAAAACATTCAGTACTTC.

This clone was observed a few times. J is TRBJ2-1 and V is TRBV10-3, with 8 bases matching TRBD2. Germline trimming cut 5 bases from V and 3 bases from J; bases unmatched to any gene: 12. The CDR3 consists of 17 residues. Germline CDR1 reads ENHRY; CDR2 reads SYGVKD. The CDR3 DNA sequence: TGTGCCATCAGTCAAACTAGCGGCTCTCACTACTACAATGAGCAGTTCTTC. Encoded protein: CAISQTSGSHYYNEQFF.

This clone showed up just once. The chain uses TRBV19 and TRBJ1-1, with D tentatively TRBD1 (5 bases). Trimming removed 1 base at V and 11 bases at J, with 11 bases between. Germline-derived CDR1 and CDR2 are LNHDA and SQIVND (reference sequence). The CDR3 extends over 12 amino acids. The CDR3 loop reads CASSIGQSAAFF. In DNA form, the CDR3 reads TGTGCCAGTAGTATAGGACAGTCTGCCGCTTTCTTT.

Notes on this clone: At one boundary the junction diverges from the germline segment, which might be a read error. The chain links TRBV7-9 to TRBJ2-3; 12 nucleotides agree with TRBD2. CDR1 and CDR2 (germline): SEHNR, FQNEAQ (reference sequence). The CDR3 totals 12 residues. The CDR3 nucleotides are TGTGCCAGCAGCATCGGACTAGCGGGAAGGAATTTT. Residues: CASSIGLAGRNF.

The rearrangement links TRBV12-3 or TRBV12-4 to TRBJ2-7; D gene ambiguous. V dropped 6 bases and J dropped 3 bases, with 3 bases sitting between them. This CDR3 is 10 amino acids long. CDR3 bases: TGTGCCAGCAGCCTCTACGAGCAGTACTTC. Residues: CASSLYEQYF.

The CDR3 region has the DNA TGTGCCAGCAGCTTACTCGGACTAGCGGTTTACGAGCAGTACTTC. This encodes CASSLLGLAVYEQYF. The chain combines TRBV7-2 with TRBJ2-7, with 10 bases aligning to TRBD2. This CDR3 has 15 amino acids. Germline V gene sequence: CDR1 SGHTA, CDR2 FQGNSA. V lost 2 bases, J lost 4 bases, and 5 bases stayed unmatched.

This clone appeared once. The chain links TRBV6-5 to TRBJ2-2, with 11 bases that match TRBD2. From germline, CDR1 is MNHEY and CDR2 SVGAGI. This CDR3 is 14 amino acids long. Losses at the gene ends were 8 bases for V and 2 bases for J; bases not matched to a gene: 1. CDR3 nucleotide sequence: TGTGCCAGCCTAGCGGGAGGCAACACCGGGGAGCTGTTTTTT. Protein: CASLAGGNTGELFF.

The CDR3 loop reads CASSPAYRAADEQYF. The CDR3 DNA follows: TGTGCCAGCTCACCAGCCTATCGCGCGGCTGACGAGCAGTACTTC. V usage is TRBV18 and J usage is TRBJ2-7; no definite D call. Trimming shortened V by 2 bases and J by 5 bases, and 16 bases separated the two germline ends. The CDR3 spans 15 residues. Germline V gives CDR1 KGHSH, CDR2 LQKENI.

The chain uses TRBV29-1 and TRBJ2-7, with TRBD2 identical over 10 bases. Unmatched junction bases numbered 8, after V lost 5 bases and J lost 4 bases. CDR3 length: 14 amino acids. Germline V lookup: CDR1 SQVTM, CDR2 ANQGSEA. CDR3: CSVRAGGPRYEQYF. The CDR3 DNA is TGCAGCGTTAGAGCGGGAGGGCCTAGGTACGAGCAGTACTTC.

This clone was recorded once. The CDR3 is CASSKFGAGDSGNTIYF. CDR3 coding DNA: TGTGCCAGCAGTAAATTTGGAGCAGGGGATTCTGGAAACACCATATATTTT. The V gene is TRBV3-1 (or the pseudogene TRBV3-2), the J gene TRBJ1-3; the D gene is possibly TRBD1 (6 bases). CDR1 is LGHDT and CDR2 is YNNKEL in the germline V gene (reference sequence). With 6 bases removed from V and 1 base from J, the gap between germline ends came to 19 bases. The CDR3 runs to 17 residues.

The CDR3 loop is CASSQDPIAGYKETQYF. Here the CDR3 DNA reads TGCGCCAGCAGCCAAGATCCTATAGCAGGGTATAAAGAGACCCAGTACTTC. The chain links TRBV4-1 to TRBJ2-5, with TRBD1 as a possible D gene (5 bases). The V gene's germline CDR1 is MGHRA and CDR2 YSYEKL. The germline V and J ends were trimmed by 0 bases and 3 bases, with 17 bases remaining between them. This CDR3 has 17 residues.

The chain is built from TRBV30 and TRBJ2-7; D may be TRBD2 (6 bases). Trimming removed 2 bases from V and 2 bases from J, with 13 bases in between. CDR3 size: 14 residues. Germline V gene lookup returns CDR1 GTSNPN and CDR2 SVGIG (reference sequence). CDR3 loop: CAWSLLSGTYEQYF. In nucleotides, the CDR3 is TGTGCCTGGAGTCTCCTTAGCGGAACCTACGAGCAGTACTTC.

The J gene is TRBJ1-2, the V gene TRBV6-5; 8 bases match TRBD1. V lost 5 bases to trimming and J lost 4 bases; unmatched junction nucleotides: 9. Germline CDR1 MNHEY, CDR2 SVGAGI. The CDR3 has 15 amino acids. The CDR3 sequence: CASSKRQGRTYGYTF. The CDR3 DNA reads TGTGCCAGCAGTAAAAGACAGGGGCGAACCTATGGCTACACCTTC.

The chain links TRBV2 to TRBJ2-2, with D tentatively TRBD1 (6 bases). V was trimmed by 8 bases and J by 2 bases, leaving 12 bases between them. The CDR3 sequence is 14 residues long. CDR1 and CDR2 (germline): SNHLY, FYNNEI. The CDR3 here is CASRSDRNTGELFF. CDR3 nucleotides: TGTGCCAGCCGGTCGGACAGAAACACCGGGGAGCTGTTTTTT.

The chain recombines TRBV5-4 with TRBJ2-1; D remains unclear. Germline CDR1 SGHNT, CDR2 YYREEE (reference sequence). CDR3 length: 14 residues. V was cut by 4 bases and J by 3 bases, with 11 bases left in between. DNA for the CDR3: TGTGCCAGCAGCCCACAGACCTTCTACAATGAGCAGTTCTTC. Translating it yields CASSPQTFYNEQFF.

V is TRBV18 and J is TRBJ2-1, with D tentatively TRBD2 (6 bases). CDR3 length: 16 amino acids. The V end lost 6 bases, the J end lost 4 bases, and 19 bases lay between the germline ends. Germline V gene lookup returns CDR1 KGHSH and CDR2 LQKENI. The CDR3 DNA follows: TGTGCCAGCTCCGCGGAGGGCGGCATTGCTTACAATGAGCAGTTCTTC. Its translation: CASSAEGGIAYNEQFF.

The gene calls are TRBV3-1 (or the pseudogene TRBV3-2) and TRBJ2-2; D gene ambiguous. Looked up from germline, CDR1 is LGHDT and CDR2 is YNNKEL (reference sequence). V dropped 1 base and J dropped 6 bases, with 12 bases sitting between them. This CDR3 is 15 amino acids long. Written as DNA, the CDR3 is TGTGCCAGCAGCCAAGGTGATCTAGTTGCCGGGGAGCTGTTTTTT. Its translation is CASSQGDLVAGELFF.

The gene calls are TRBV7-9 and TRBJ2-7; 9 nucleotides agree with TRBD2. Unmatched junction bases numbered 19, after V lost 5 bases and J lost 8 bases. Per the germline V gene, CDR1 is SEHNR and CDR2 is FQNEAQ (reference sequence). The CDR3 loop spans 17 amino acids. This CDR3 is CASSPPGVVAGAGKQYF. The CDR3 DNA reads TGTGCCAGCAGCCCTCCGGGGGTTGTAGCGGGAGCGGGGAAGCAGTACTTC.

CDR3: CASSFAFRADSGNTIYF. The DNA for the CDR3 is TGTGCCAGCAGCTTCGCATTCAGGGCCGACTCTGGAAACACCATATATTTT. This rearrangement joins TRBV5-5 to TRBJ1-3; tentative D call: TRBD1 (5 bases). Trimming removed 2 bases at V and 0 bases at J, with 15 bases between. This CDR3 is 17 amino acids long. Germline V gene data show CDR1 as SGHKS and CDR2 as YYEKEE (reference sequence). Looking up the rest from reference TRBV5-5 and TRBJ1-3 gives the full variable domain: DAGVTQSPTHLIKTRGQQVTLRCSPISGHKSVSWYQQVLGQGPQFIFQYYEKEERGRGNFPDRFSARQFPNYSSELNVNALLLGDSALYLCASSFAFRADSGNTIYFGEGSWLTVV.

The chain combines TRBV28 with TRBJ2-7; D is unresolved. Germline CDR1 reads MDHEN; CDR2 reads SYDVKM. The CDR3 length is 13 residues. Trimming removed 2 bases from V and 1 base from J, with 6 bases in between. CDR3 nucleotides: TGTGCCAGCAGTTTACGGTCTTCCTACGAGCAGTACTTC. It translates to CASSLRSSYEQYF.

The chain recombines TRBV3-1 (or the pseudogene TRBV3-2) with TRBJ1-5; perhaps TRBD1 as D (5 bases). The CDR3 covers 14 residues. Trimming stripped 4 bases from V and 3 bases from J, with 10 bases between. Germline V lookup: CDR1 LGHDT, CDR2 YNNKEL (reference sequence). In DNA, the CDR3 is TGTGCCAGCAGCCGAGCGGGGGTCAATCAGCCCCAGCATTTT. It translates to CASSRAGVNQPQHF.

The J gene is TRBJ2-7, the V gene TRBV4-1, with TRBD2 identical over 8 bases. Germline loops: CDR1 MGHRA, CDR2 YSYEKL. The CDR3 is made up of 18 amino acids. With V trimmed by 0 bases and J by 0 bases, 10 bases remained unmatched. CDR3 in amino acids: CASSQDHPPGLVSYEQYF. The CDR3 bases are TGCGCCAGCAGCCAAGACCACCCTCCGGGACTAGTCTCCTACGAGCAGTACTTC.

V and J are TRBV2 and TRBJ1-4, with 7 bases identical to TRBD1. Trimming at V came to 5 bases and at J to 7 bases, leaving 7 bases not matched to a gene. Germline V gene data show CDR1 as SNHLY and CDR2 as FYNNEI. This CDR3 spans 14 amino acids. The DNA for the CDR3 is TGTGCCAGCAGTCGGTCAGGGGGAAGTGAAAAACTGTTTTTT. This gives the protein CASSRSGGSEKLFF.

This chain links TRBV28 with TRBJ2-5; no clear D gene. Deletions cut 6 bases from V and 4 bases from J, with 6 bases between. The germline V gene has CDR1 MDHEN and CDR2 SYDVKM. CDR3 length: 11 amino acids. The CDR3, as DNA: TGTGCCAGCAGCTTTGTAGAGACCCAGTACTTC. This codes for CASSFVETQYF.

CDR3 bases: TGTGCCTGGGGGTCGGGTGTGGGCTACGAGCAGTACTTC. Translation gives CAWGSGVGYEQYF. The rearrangement uses TRBV30 and TRBJ2-7, with D unresolved. The CDR3 totals 13 residues. The germline CDR1 and CDR2 sequences are GTSNPN and SVGIG (reference sequence). The V gene lost 5 bases and the J gene lost 3 bases, with 14 bases spanning the gap.

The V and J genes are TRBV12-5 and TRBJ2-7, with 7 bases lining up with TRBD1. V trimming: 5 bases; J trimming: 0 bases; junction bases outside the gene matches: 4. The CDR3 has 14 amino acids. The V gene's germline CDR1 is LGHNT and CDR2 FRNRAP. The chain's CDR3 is CASGDDRVSYEQYF. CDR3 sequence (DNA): TGTGCTAGTGGTGACGACAGGGTCTCCTACGAGCAGTACTTC. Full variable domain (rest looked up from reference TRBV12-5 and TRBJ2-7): DARVTQTPRHKVTEMGQEVTMRCQPILGHNTVFWYRQTMMQGLELLAYFRNRAPLDDSGMPKDRFSAEMPDATLATLKIQPSEPRDSAVYFCASGDDRVSYEQYFGPGTRLTVT.